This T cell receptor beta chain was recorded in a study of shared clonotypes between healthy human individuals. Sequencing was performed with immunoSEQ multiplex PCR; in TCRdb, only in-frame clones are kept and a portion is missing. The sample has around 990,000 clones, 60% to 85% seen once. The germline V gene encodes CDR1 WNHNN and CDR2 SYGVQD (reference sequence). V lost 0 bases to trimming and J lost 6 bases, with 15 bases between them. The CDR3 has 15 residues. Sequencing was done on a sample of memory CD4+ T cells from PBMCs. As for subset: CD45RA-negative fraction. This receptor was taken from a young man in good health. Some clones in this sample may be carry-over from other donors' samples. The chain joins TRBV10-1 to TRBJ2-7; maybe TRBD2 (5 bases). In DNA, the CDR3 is TGCGCCAGCAGTGAGTCCCGGGAAAGGAGGCGCGAGCAGTACTTC. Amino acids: CASSESRERRREQYF.